A selection of T cell receptor beta chains follows, all from one sample in a study of OX40 agonist ivuxolimab in advanced cancers. Sequencing used immunoSEQ multiplex PCR; TCRdb keeps in-frame clones, though not all of them. The top ten clones hold around 1.6% of a sample with some 87,000 clones, 90% of them seen once. This specimen consisted of CD4+ or CD8+ T cells sorted from blood, obtained in a trial of the OX40 agonist ivuxolimab. The receptors originated from an adult with an advanced solid tumor such as melanoma, head and neck, liver or kidney cancer. The CDR3 runs from the conserved cysteine through the conserved F or W. The order of the fields is V gene, D gene, clone size, J gene, CDR3 DNA, CDR3 protein. The D gene is left open where the match is weak. Clone size is shown for a subset of rows, as once, few, many or a class of expanded clone.

>TRBV7-9|-|-|TRBJ1-2
TGTGCCAGCAGCTTAAGCGCAGGGTTTACCTATGGCTACACCTTC
CASSLSAGFTYGYTF
>TRBV19|-|-|TRBJ1-2
TGTGCCAGTAGTATCGGCACCTCGGGAGGCTACACCTTC
CASSIGTSGGYTF
>TRBV7-6|-|once|TRBJ2-1
TGTGCCAGCAGCTCCCCCGGAGGACGTGGTGAGCAGTTCTTC
CASSSPGGRGEQFF
>TRBV7-2|-|-|TRBJ2-1
TGTGCCAGCAGCCTCGGCGGCGGTCGACACAATGAGCAGTTCTTC
CASSLGGGRHNEQFF
>TRBV18|-|-|TRBJ1-1
TGTGCCAGCTCACCACGAGGCAGGGCCGAAACTGAAGCTTTCTTT
CASSPRGRAETEAFF
>TRBV30|-|-|TRBJ1-2
TGTGCCTGGAGTAGTGGCGGGGAGAGAGTGGAGTATGGCTACACCTTC
CAWSSGGERVEYGYTF
>TRBV2|-|-|TRBJ1-5
TGTGCCAGCAGTCGAGGGGGTAATCAGCCCCAGCATTTT
CASSRGGNQPQHF
>TRBV7-2|TRBD1|-|TRBJ1-6
TGTGCCAGCAGCTGGGCCGGGACAGGGAATAATTCACCCCTCCACTTT
CASSWAGTGNNSPLHF
>TRBV5-4|-|-|TRBJ2-7
TGTGCCAGCAGCTCGGGACGGTTTAGCTCCTACGAGCAGTACTTC
CASSSGRFSSYEQYF
>TRBV5-1|TRBD2|-|TRBJ2-1
TGCGCCAGCAGCTTGGCGAATAGCGGGTTTGATGAGCAGTTCTTC
CASSLANSGFDEQFF
>TRBV7-3|-|-|TRBJ2-1
TGTGCCAGCAGCCCCCGACTAGGGGAATACAATGAGCAGTTCTTC
CASSPRLGEYNEQFF
>TRBV5-4|-|-|TRBJ1-1
TGTGCCAGCAGATCAACAGTGAACACTGAAGCTTTCTTT
CASRSTVNTEAFF
>TRBV7-8|-|many|TRBJ1-2
TGTGCCAGCAGCCTTGCCTCCTATGGCTACACCTTC
CASSLASYGYTF
>TRBV7-8|-|-|TRBJ2-3
TGTGCCAGCAGCTACCCAGGGGGGGGCAGGGTAATGATCACAGATACGCAGTATTTT
CASSYPGGGRVMITDTQYF
>TRBV11-3|-|-|TRBJ1-4
TGTGCCAGCAGCTTAGGCAGGTCTTCGGAAAAACTGTTTTTT
CASSLGRSSEKLFF
>TRBV5-6|-|-|TRBJ2-7
TGTGCCAGCAGCTTGGAGGGGACCGCATACGAACAGTACTTC
CASSLEGTAYEQYF
>TRBV7-2|TRBD1|once|TRBJ2-7
TGTGCCAGCAGCTCGACAGGGTACTCCGACGAGCAGTACTTC
CASSSTGYSDEQYF
>TRBV7-9|TRBD1|-|TRBJ2-1
TGTGCCAGCAGCCCCGGGACAGCCTACAATGAGCAGTTCTTC
CASSPGTAYNEQFF
>TRBV2|-|-|TRBJ2-2
TGTGCCAGCAGTTACCCGGATGTTACAAACACCGGGGAGCTGTTTTTT
CASSYPDVTNTGELFF
>TRBV15|TRBD1|-|TRBJ1-4
TGTGCCACCAGTCGGGACAGGGGGTATGAAAAACTGTTTTTT
CATSRDRGYEKLFF
>TRBV21-1|-|-|TRBJ2-5
TGTGCCAGCAGCAAAGGACGGAGAGGCCAGTACTTC
CASSKGRRGQYF
>TRBV4-1|-|once|TRBJ1-5
TGCGCCAGCAGCCTACTAAGACAGGTGAATCAGCCCCAGCATTTT
CASSLLRQVNQPQHF
>TRBV29-1|-|-|TRBJ1-2
TGCAGCGTTGACGCGAACTATGGCTACACCTTC
CSVDANYGYTF
>TRBV5-3|TRBD2|-|TRBJ2-5
TGTGCCAGAAGCCGGACTAGCGGACAAGAGACCCAGTACTTC
CARSRTSGQETQYF
>TRBV11-3|TRBD1|-|TRBJ1-1
TGTGCCAGCAGCGCGGACAGGACAAACACTGAAGCTTTCTTT
CASSADRTNTEAFF
>TRBV7-8|TRBD2|-|TRBJ2-1
TGTGCCAGCAGCATAGTATACGGGGGACTAGCGGGAATCAATGAGCAGTTCTTC
CASSIVYGGLAGINEQFF
>TRBV7-2|TRBD2|-|TRBJ2-1
TGTGCCAGCAGCTTAGTTGGGACTAGTAACAATGAGCAGTTCTTC
CASSLVGTSNNEQFF
>TRBV7-3|-|-|TRBJ2-3
TGTGCCAGCAGCCTCGGGATTCGCACAGATACGCAGTATTTT
CASSLGIRTDTQYF
>TRBV28|TRBD2|-|TRBJ2-3
TGTGCCAGCAGTTTATGGGGACTAGCGGGAGGGCCCTCAGATACGCAGTATTTT
CASSLWGLAGGPSDTQYF
>TRBV5-1|-|-|TRBJ2-2
TGCGCCAGCAGCTTGAGTCAGGGGCGGGCAAACACCGGGGAGCTGTTTTTT
CASSLSQGRANTGELFF
>TRBV10-3|-|-|TRBJ2-1
TGTGCCATCAGTGGAGGAAGCTCCTACAATGAGCAGTTCTTC
CAISGGSSYNEQFF
>TRBV5-1|-|-|TRBJ1-5
TGCGCCAGCAGCTTGGAAGGATGGCAGCCCCAGCATTTT
CASSLEGWQPQHF
>TRBV5-4|-|-|TRBJ2-1
TGTGCCAGCAGCTTGGCTGACAGAGGCTCCTACAATGAGCAGTTCTTC
CASSLADRGSYNEQFF
>TRBV7-2|-|once|TRBJ1-3
TGTGCCAGCAGCCTCCAACAGGGCTACTCTGGAAACACCATATATTTT
CASSLQQGYSGNTIYF
>TRBV7-9|-|-|TRBJ1-2
TGTGCCAGCAGCTTAGTAAGGGGCCATGGCTACACCTTC
CASSLVRGHGYTF
>TRBV11-3|TRBD2|-|TRBJ2-1
TGTGCCAGCAGCAAGGGACTAGCGGGAGAATTCGCCAATGAGCAGTTCTTC
CASSKGLAGEFANEQFF
>TRBV7-3|TRBD1|-|TRBJ2-2
TGTGCCAGCAGTAGGGACAGTTACACCGGGGAGCTGTTTTTT
CASSRDSYTGELFF
>TRBV6-1|-|-|TRBJ1-5
TGTGCCAGCAGTCCAGTTAGGGCCAATCAGCCCCAGCATTTT
CASSPVRANQPQHF
>TRBV19|-|-|TRBJ2-5
TGTGCCAGTAGTATGGGGCTGCAGGAGACCCAGTACTTC
CASSMGLQETQYF
>TRBV7-9|-|-|TRBJ1-1
TGTGCCAGCAGCTTAGAGTCAGGGTTGGCTTTCTTT
CASSLESGLAFF
>TRBV18|-|-|TRBJ1-2
TGTGCCAGCTCCCCGAGACTCCTCTGGGGCTACACCTTC
CASSPRLLWGYTF
>TRBV7-2|TRBD2|-|TRBJ2-3
TGTGCCAGCAGAGAAGGACTAGCGGGGACTAGCACAGATACGCAGTATTTT
CASREGLAGTSTDTQYF
>TRBV6-6|-|-|TRBJ2-2
TGTGCCAGCAGTTCGACCCTCACCTACACCGGGGAGCTGTTTTTT
CASSSTLTYTGELFF
>TRBV21-1|-|-|TRBJ1-2
TGTGCCAGCAGCAAGCCGGGACCCAGCCGCCCCCGTGGCTATGGCTACACCTTC
CASSKPGPSRPRGYGYTF
>TRBV7-3|-|-|TRBJ2-2
TGTGCCAGCAGCCCACGCTCGAGCGGGGAGCTGTTTTTT
CASSPRSSGELFF
>TRBV19|-|-|TRBJ1-2
TGTGCCAGTAGTCTGCCGGCCGGGGGCGACTATGGCTACACCTTC
CASSLPAGGDYGYTF
>TRBV11-2|TRBD1|-|TRBJ2-3
TGTGCCAGCAGCTTAGAACCGGGACAGGGGGCCATTGCCATCGGAGATACGCAGTATTTT
CASSLEPGQGAIAIGDTQYF
>TRBV5-4|TRBD1|once|TRBJ1-2
TGTGCCAGCAGAAGTAGACAGGGAGGGAACTATGGCTACACCTTC
CASRSRQGGNYGYTF
>TRBV5-1|-|-|TRBJ2-7
TGCGCCAGCAGCTTGGTGGGAGGGGGTTACGAGCAGTACTTC
CASSLVGGGYEQYF
>TRBV15|-|-|TRBJ2-1
TGTGCCACCAGCAGAGATATAGCAGAGCGACATGAGCAGTTCTTC
CATSRDIAERHEQFF
>TRBV19|TRBD2|-|TRBJ2-1
TGTGCCAGTAATACTCCTAGCGGGAGAGTCTCCTACAATGAGCAGTTCTTC
CASNTPSGRVSYNEQFF
>TRBV28|TRBD2|-|TRBJ2-7
TGTGCCAGCAGTTTCGGGGGGGCTCGCTACGAGCAGTACTTC
CASSFGGARYEQYF
>TRBV7-8|TRBD2|-|TRBJ2-7
TGTGCCAGCAGCTTAGGCGGGCGGGAGAGGTACGAGCAGTACTTC
CASSLGGRERYEQYF
>TRBV29-1|TRBD1|-|TRBJ2-7
TGCAGCGTTGACGCCACAGGGGGCGACGAGCAGTACTTC
CSVDATGGDEQYF
>TRBV6-5|-|-|TRBJ2-5
TGTGCCAGCAGTTACACAGGGTACCAAGAGACCCAGTACTTC
CASSYTGYQETQYF
>TRBV30|TRBD1|-|TRBJ1-2
TGTGCCTGTGGGACAGGCGGCTACACCTTC
CACGTGGYTF
>TRBV28|-|-|TRBJ1-2
TGTGCCAGCAGACGAGATAGGGTAGCTAACTATGGCTACACCTTC
CASRRDRVANYGYTF
>TRBV27|TRBD1|-|TRBJ1-1
TGTGCCAGCAGTTTCGGCCGTACAGGGGGGACTGAAGCTTTCTTT
CASSFGRTGGTEAFF
>TRBV27|-|-|TRBJ2-1
TGTGCCAGCAGTTTATGGGCGGGGGCGCTAGATAGGCAGTTCTTC
CASSLWAGALDRQFF
>TRBV18|-|once|TRBJ1-1
TGTGCCAGCTCACCTCCGGACGGGCCTTTAGAAGCTTTCTTT
CASSPPDGPLEAFF